This is a list of T cell receptor beta chains from one sample in a study of T cell repertoires in cytomegalovirus infection. One entry per CDR3 protein results from TCRdb running MiXCR on the reads. The sample records around 320,000 distinct CDR3 sequences, more than 8% being singletons. Sequenced sample: PBMCs. These receptors were taken from a human donor in good health (CMV status not recorded). Some clones in this sample may be carry-over from other donors' samples. The conserved cysteine and the conserved F or W are not part of the CDR3 here. D genes are given only for firm matches.

>NA|TRBV7-2|TRBJ1-3
ASSVSQGNTIY
>TRBD1|TRBV7-6|TRBJ2-7
ASSLAPGTGWEQY
>NA|TRBV15|TRBJ2-5
ATSILGQETQY
>NA|TRBV6-2/TRBV6-3|TRBJ2-7
ASSYYGWDEQY
>NA|TRBV7-9|TRBJ1-1
ASSLNTGNAEAF
>NA|TRBV7-2|TRBJ2-3
ASSFGNPDTQY
>NA|TRBV14|TRBJ2-1
ASSPLGSYNEQF
>TRBD2|TRBV7-8|TRBJ2-7
ASSLRTSGRAASYEQY
>NA|TRBV2|TRBJ1-1
ASSLVGVGGF
>NA|TRBV7-9|TRBJ2-3
ASKEASTDTQY
>TRBD1|TRBV9|TRBJ2-7
ASSVAGYGDRSYEQY
>TRBD1|TRBV28|TRBJ1-1
ASSLIGRGTGDDTEAF
>TRBD2|TRBV7-8|TRBJ2-3
ASSPRMGGSNTDTQY
>NA|TRBV7-6|TRBJ2-5
ASSLGVYQETQY
>TRBD2|TRBV7-2|TRBJ2-2
ASSRTSQFTGELF
>NA|TRBV12-3/TRBV12-4|TRBJ2-7
ASSLVITYEQY
>TRBD1|TRBV7-2|TRBJ2-7
ASSLATGDRSYEQY
>NA|TRBV20-1|TRBJ2-7
SARDSRSPSSYEQY
>TRBD2|TRBV10-3|TRBJ2-1
AIKEGAGGPYNEQF
>NA|TRBV20-1|TRBJ2-5
SASRQETQY
>NA|TRBV6-5|TRBJ2-5
ASSRVRGHETQY
>NA|TRBV7-6|TRBJ1-2
ASRREGSYGYT
>NA|TRBV2|TRBJ1-4
ASSEWGEASEKLF
>TRBD1|TRBV7-2|TRBJ1-2
ASSSRQGGRGYT
>NA|TRBV28|TRBJ2-4
ATRRFRGRVDIQY
>TRBD2|TRBV7-9|TRBJ2-1
ASSSPPGTSGLPHNNEQF
>TRBD1|TRBV12-3/TRBV12-4|TRBJ1-1
ASNRTGATEAF
>TRBD1|TRBV28|TRBJ1-1
ASGTVTNTEAF
>TRBD2|TRBV7-3|TRBJ2-5
ASRFSGAGETQY
>NA|TRBV11-2|TRBJ1-2
ASTYRVSANYGYT
>TRBD2|TRBV20-1|TRBJ2-2
SARASGSFLGTGELF
>TRBD1|TRBV7-8|TRBJ2-7
ASSNPGQGFSEQY
>TRBD2|TRBV28|TRBJ2-5
ASRGFGRVGETQY
>NA|TRBV7-9|TRBJ2-2
ASSLSERGNGELF
>TRBD1|TRBV7-9|TRBJ2-3
ATYRGDTQY
>NA|TRBV7-6|TRBJ2-7
ASSVQGSEQY
>NA|TRBV30|TRBJ2-7
AWTLTTVDEQY
>NA|TRBV7-2|TRBJ2-5
ASSRHVEGARETQY
>NA|TRBV6-8|TRBJ2-1
ASSRTGDWYNEQF
>TRBD1|TRBV10-3|TRBJ2-3
AISESTGRYTDTQY
>TRBD1|TRBV6-2/TRBV6-3|TRBJ1-5
ASSRDSGNQPQH
>TRBD1|TRBV7-2|TRBJ1-4
ASSPARDRGSSNEKLF
>NA|TRBV20-1|TRBJ1-1
SAEVQGNTEAF
>TRBD2|TRBV7-2|TRBJ2-1
ASSSPEGASGYNEQF
>TRBD1|TRBV6-5|TRBJ1-5
ASSLDRVQPQH
>NA|TRBV7-9|TRBJ2-7
ASSQPAGQSSYEQY
>NA|TRBV5-4|TRBJ2-2
ASSLARADTGELF
>NA|TRBV20-1|TRBJ2-3
SARSSARTDTQY
>NA|TRBV15|TRBJ1-2
ATSPEGRLNGYT
>NA|TRBV6-1|TRBJ2-5
ASSARDLQETQY
>NA|TRBV7-2|TRBJ1-1
ASSKAGKVSAEAF
>NA|TRBV7-8|TRBJ2-5
ASSLVELSETQY
>TRBD1|TRBV28|TRBJ1-1
ASSLYPGQGTTEAF
>NA|TRBV12-3/TRBV12-4|TRBJ2-3
ATGPVSSTDTQY
>TRBD1|TRBV12-3/TRBV12-4|TRBJ2-7
ASTPGQGATEQY
>TRBD2|TRBV7-2|TRBJ2-5
ASSPLRVEASGRIFETQY
>TRBD2|TRBV3-1|TRBJ2-1
ASSEYTTLAGVNEQF